The rows below give T cell receptor beta chains drawn from one sample of a study of blood T cells in healthy people across ages. MiXCR was run by TCRdb on the 5' RACE reads, yielding one entry per CDR3 protein. Of around 990,000 distinct CDR3 sequences listed, 35% to 40% are singletons. The source material was blood. The source of these receptors is a man between 18 and 29 years old in good health. CDR3s include the opening cysteine and the closing phenylalanine or tryptophan. The order of the fields is CDR3 protein, CDR3 DNA, J gene, V gene, D gene, clone size. A D gene is named only where the DNA matches it firmly. Not every row has a clone size; where given, it reads once, few, many or a size class.

CASSLGYITLNEQFF | TGTGCCAGCAGCTTAGGATATATAACCCTCAATGAGCAGTTCTTC | TRBJ2-1 | TRBV11-1 | - | few
CSVAGLSIGNTGELFF | TGCAGTGTTGCAGGCTTATCGATCGGCAACACCGGGGAGCTGTTTTTT | TRBJ2-2 | TRBV20-1 | - | few
CASSQRDKYLDEQFF | TGCGCCAGCAGCCAAAGGGACAAATATTTGGATGAGCAGTTCTTC | TRBJ2-1 | TRBV4-3 | - | many
CASSSRVDTEAFF | TGCGCCAGCAGCTCCAGGGTGGACACTGAAGCTTTCTTT | TRBJ1-1 | TRBV5-1 | - | few
CASSLYSNGGTQDTQYF | TGTGCCAGCAGCTTATATTCCAACGGTGGGACGCAGGATACGCAGTATTTT | TRBJ2-3 | TRBV7-2 | - | few
CASSLGQGLTGELFF | TGTGCCAGCAGTTTGGGACAGGGATTAACCGGGGAGCTGTTTTTT | TRBJ2-2 | TRBV6-2/TRBV6-3 | TRBD1 | -
CASSIGWGKEGYTF | TGTGCCAGCAGTATAGGGTGGGGGAAAGAAGGCTACACCTTC | TRBJ1-2 | TRBV27 | - | many
CASSYTDANEQFF | TGTGCCAGCAGTTACACGGACGCTAATGAGCAGTTCTTC | TRBJ2-1 | TRBV6-2/TRBV6-3 | - | -
CASSQSFQGRRETQYF | TGTGCCAGCAGCCAAAGCTTCCAAGGCAGGAGAGAGACCCAGTACTTC | TRBJ2-5 | TRBV14 | - | few
CASSLELRDEQFF | TGCGCCAGCAGCTTGGAACTTAGGGATGAGCAGTTCTTC | TRBJ2-1 | TRBV5-1 | - | -
CATRVQGMNTEAFF | TGCGCCACCCGGGTACAGGGGATGAACACTGAAGCTTTCTTT | TRBJ1-1 | TRBV5-1 | TRBD1 | -